This T cell receptor (beta chain) was obtained from a study of cytomegalovirus exposure and HLA in healthy donors. About the study: There were 117 million unique TCR beta sequences, drawn from about 190 million T cells, in an earlier analysis. Counted in an early data release were about 85 million unique TCRs from HLA-typed donors. Notes on the study in general: The investigators catalogued some 150 TCR beta chains as cytomegalovirus-associated.

The PCR had 60 Vbeta and 13 Jbeta primers. The protocol was immunoSEQ multiplex PCR, while the TCRdb copy is restricted to in-frame clones and leaves out a portion. There are some 150,000 clones in the sample; under 85% occur only once, and about 6.9% lies in the top ten. Trimming cost V 5 bases and J 4 bases, with 18 bases left between them. Per germline, CDR1 PRHDT and CDR2 FYEKMQ (reference sequence). The CDR3 extends over 15 amino acids. Concerning this clone: Antigen: not known.

Sample: PBMCs. This rearrangement joins TRBV13 to TRBJ2-7; TRBD2 is a possible D gene (5 bases). This receptor was obtained from a woman aged 40 to 50 in good health and CMV-seropositive. The CDR3 reads CASSLSLRERYEQYF. The CDR3 nucleotides read TGTGCCAGCAGCCTCTCTCTCCGGGAAAGGTACGAGCAGTACTTC.